The 14 T cell receptor beta chains given below trace back to one sample, sequenced in a study of blood T cell repertoires in COVID-19. Clones were sequenced by immunoSEQ multiplex PCR, and TCRdb holds only the in-frame ones, with some missing. The table records some 80,000 clones, around 84% of them present only once. Material: peripheral blood. The receptors stem from a man between 60 and 75 years old with COVID-19, enrolled during active disease.

The rearrangement joins TRBV6-5 to TRBJ1-4; a possible D gene is TRBD1 (5 bases). The germline gives CDR1 MNHEY, CDR2 SVGAGI. This CDR3 contains 12 residues. The CDR3 DNA reads TGTGGGAGCGGGGACCCAAATGAAAAACTGTTTTTT. This codes for CGSGDPNEKLFF.

This chain uses TRBV6-5 with TRBJ2-2; 7 positions match TRBD1. CDR1 and CDR2 (germline): MNHEY, SVGAGI. The V gene end was trimmed by 6 bases and the J gene end by 6 bases; junction bases not matched to a gene: 4. The CDR3 has 13 amino acids. CDR3 bases: TGTGCCAGCAGAGACAGGGTGGCCGGGGAGCTGTTTTTT. Amino acids: CASRDRVAGELFF.

This rearrangement joins TRBV18 to TRBJ2-7, with TRBD2 matching over 7 bases. In germline, CDR1 is KGHSH, CDR2 LQKENI. The V gene end was trimmed by 3 bases and the J gene end by 0 bases; junction bases not matched to a gene: 5. The CDR3 has 15 amino acids. The DNA of the CDR3 is TGTGCCAGCTCACCCCCTAGCGGCTCCTCCTACGAGCAGTACTTC. The encoded protein is CASSPPSGSSYEQYF. The full variable domain, rest sourced from reference TRBV18 and TRBJ2-7, is NAGVMQNPRHLVRRRGQEARLRCSPMKGHSHVYWYRQLPEEGLKFMVYLQKENIIDESGMPKERFSAEFPKEGPSILRIQQVVRGDSAAYFCASSPPSGSSYEQYFGPGTRLTVT.

V and J are TRBV6-6 and TRBJ2-3, with 10 bases that match TRBD2. The CDR3 is made up of 14 amino acids. Germline assignment: CDR1 MNHNY and CDR2 SVGAGI (reference sequence). Trimming took 7 bases from V and 5 from J; bases not matched to a gene: 6. CDR3 nucleotides: TGTGCCAGCACCCTAGCGGGGGTACTAGATACGCAGTATTTT. Translation: CASTLAGVLDTQYF.

In this sample, this clone turned up a few times. The rearrangement uses TRBV4-1 and TRBJ1-5, with unresolved D. Trimming took 1 base from V and 1 from J, leaving 8 bases between them. This CDR3 has 15 amino acids. Per the germline V gene, CDR1 is MGHRA and CDR2 is YSYEKL. The CDR3 is CASSQVAESNQPQHF. DNA of the CDR3: TGCGCCAGCAGCCAAGTGGCAGAAAGCAATCAGCCCCAGCATTTT.

The V call is TRBV15, the J call TRBJ1-1; D possibly corresponds to TRBD1 (6 bases). Per germline, CDR1 LNHNV and CDR2 YYDKDF (reference sequence). The CDR3 totals 15 residues. Trimming took off 1 base at V and 10 bases at J, with 19 bases between the two ends. This CDR3 reads CATSRGDTGIRGAFF. As DNA, the CDR3 is TGTGCCACCAGCAGAGGGGACACCGGGATTCGGGGAGCTTTCTTT.

The chain employs TRBV6-5 and TRBJ2-7, with a tentative D call TRBD1 (5 bases). This CDR3 spans 13 amino acids. V was shortened by 6 bases and J by 2 bases, with 11 bases between the two germline ends. CDR1 is MNHEY and CDR2 is SVGAGI in the germline V gene. As DNA, the CDR3 is TGTGCCAGCAGCGCAGGGATAACCTACGAGCAGTACTTC. Its protein is CASSAGITYEQYF.

This chain links TRBV7-9 with TRBJ1-6; the match to TRBD1 covers 10 bases. V dropped 5 bases and J dropped 8; count of bases not matched to a gene: 3. This CDR3 spans 14 amino acids. CDR1 SEHNR and CDR2 FQNEAQ come from the germline V gene (reference sequence). CDR3 region: CASSLGTGDSPLHF. CDR3 nucleotide sequence: TGTGCCAGCAGCCTCGGGACAGGGGATTCACCCCTCCACTTT.

The chain has TRBV28 and TRBJ2-7; 8 bases fit TRBD2. V was pared by 8 bases and J by 3 bases, with 3 bases of the junction left unmatched. The CDR3 has 12 residues. Germline CDR1 is MDHEN and CDR2 is SYDVKM. Here the CDR3 DNA reads TGTGCCAGCTGGAGCGGGAGCTACGAGCAGTACTTC. Translated, it gives CASWSGSYEQYF.

The chain is built from TRBV3-1 (or the pseudogene TRBV3-2) and TRBJ2-1; D possibly corresponds to TRBD1 (5 bases). Germline CDR1 is LGHDT and CDR2 is YNNKEL (reference sequence). The CDR3 runs 16 residues. Trimming stripped 4 bases from V and 2 bases from J, with 15 bases between. CDR3 nucleotide sequence: TGTGCCAGCAGCCCAGAAAGGGGCGATACCTACAATGAGCAGTTCTTC. Translating gives CASSPERGDTYNEQFF.

J is TRBJ2-5 and V is TRBV5-1, with 8 bases lining up with TRBD2. The CDR3 consists of 16 residues. CDR1 is SGHRS and CDR2 is YFSETQ in the germline V gene. V lost 3 bases and J lost 9; bases outside the gene matches: 16. The DNA for the CDR3 is TGCGCCAGCAGCTCCCTCACGGGGGGGGAGTTATCCTCCCAGTACTTC. Its translation is CASSSLTGGELSSQYF.

This clone was counted once. The gene calls are TRBV2 and TRBJ2-5; weak D call: TRBD2 (5 bases). Trimming cost V 4 bases and J 5 bases, with 14 bases left between them. The length of the CDR3 is 14 residues. Germline CDR1 SNHLY, CDR2 FYNNEI. The CDR3 sequence is CASSVGLWRETQYF. The DNA for the CDR3 is TGTGCCAGCAGTGTCGGTCTGTGGAGGGAGACCCAGTACTTC.

This clone occurred once. This chain connects TRBV3-1 (or the pseudogene TRBV3-2) to TRBJ1-5; unclear D gene. The CDR3 is 14 residues long. CDR1 LGHDT and CDR2 YNNKEL come from the germline V gene (reference sequence). Trimming cost V 3 bases and J 0 bases, with 6 bases left between them. The DNA for the CDR3 is TGTGCCAGCAGCCAGACAAATAGCAATCAGCCCCAGCATTTT. This translates into CASSQTNSNQPQHF.

The chain joins TRBV5-4 to TRBJ2-2, with 11 nucleotides matching TRBD2. The CDR3 covers 17 residues. Germline CDR1 and CDR2: SGHNT and YYREEE (reference sequence). With V trimmed by 3 bases and J by 2 bases, 6 bases remained unmatched. The CDR3 DNA reads TGTGCCAGCAGCTCAACCGGGACTAGCGGCAACACCGGGGAGCTGTTTTTT. Protein product: CASSSTGTSGNTGELFF. The full variable domain, rest sourced from reference TRBV5-4 and TRBJ2-2, is ETGVTQSPTHLIKTRGQQVTLRCSSQSGHNTVSWYQQALGQGPQFIFQYYREEENGRGNFPPRFSGLQFPNYSSELNVNALELDDSALYLCASSSTGTSGNTGELFFGEGSRLTVL.